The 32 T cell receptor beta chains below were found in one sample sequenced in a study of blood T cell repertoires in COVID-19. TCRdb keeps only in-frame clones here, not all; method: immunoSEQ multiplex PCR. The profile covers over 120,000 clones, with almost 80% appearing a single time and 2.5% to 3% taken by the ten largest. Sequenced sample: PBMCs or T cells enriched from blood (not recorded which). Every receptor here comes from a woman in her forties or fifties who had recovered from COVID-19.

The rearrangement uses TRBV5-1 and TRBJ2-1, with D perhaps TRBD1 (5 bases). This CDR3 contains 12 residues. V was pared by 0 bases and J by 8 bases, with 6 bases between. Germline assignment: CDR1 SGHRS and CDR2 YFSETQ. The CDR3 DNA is TGCGCCAGCAGCTTGGAGGGGCATGAGCAGTTCTTC. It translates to CASSLEGHEQFF.

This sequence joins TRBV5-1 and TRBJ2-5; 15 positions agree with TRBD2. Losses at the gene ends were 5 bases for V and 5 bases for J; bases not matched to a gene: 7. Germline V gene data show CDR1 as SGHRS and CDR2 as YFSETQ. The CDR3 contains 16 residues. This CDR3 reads CASSSGTSGGKETQYF. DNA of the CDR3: TGCGCCAGCAGTTCCGGGACTAGCGGGGGGAAGGAGACCCAGTACTTC.

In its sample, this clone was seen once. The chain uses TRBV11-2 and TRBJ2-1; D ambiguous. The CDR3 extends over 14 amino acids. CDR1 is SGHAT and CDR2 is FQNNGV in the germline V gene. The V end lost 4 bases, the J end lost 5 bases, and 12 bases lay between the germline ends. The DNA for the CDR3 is TGTGCCAGCAGCTCCTCTTTCCAGGACAATGAGCAGTTCTTC. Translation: CASSSSFQDNEQFF.

CDR3 region: CASSLQGTRIRQFF. CDR3 coding DNA: TGTGCCAGCAGCCTACAGGGGACTAGGATACGGCAGTTCTTC. V and J are TRBV3-1 (or the pseudogene TRBV3-2) and TRBJ2-1; tentatively, D is TRBD2 (8 bases). The V and J ends lost 4 bases and 12 bases respectively, with 19 bases between them. The germline V gene encodes CDR1 LGHDT and CDR2 YNNKEL (reference sequence). The CDR3 length is 14 residues.

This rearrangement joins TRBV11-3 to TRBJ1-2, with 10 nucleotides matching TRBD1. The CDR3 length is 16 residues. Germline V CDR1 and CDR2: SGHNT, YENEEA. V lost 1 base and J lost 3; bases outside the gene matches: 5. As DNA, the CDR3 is TGTGCCAGCAGCTTAGGGGCCGGGACAGGGGACTATGGCTACACCTTC. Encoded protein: CASSLGAGTGDYGYTF.

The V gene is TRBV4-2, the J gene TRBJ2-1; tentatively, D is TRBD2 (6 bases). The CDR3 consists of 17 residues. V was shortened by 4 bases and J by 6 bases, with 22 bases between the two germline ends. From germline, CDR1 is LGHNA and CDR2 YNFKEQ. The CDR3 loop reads CASSLGRRSSVANEQFF. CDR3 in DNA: TGTGCCAGCAGCCTCGGTAGGCGGTCTAGCGTCGCCAATGAGCAGTTCTTC.

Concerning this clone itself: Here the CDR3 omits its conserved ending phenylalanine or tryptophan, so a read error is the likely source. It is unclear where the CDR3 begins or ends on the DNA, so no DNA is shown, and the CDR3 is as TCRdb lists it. This CDR3 reads CASTATGPDG. The rearrangement joins TRBV11-3 to TRBJ2-7; TRBD1, as called in the table, went unchecked against the DNA. Germline V gene data show CDR1 as SGHNT and CDR2 as YENEEA. The CDR3 is 10 residues long, ends included.

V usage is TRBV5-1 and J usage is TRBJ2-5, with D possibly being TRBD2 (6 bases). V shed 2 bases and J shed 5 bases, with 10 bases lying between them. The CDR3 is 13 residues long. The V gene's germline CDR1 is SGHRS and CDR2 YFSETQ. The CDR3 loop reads CASSLLADETQYF. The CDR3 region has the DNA TGCGCCAGCAGCTTATTAGCGGACGAGACCCAGTACTTC. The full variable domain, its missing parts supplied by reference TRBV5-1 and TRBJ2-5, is KAGVTQTPRYLIKTRGQQVTLSCSPISGHRSVSWYQQTPGQGLQFLFEYFSETQRNKGNFPGRFSGRQFSNSRSEMNVSTLELGDSALYLCASSLLADETQYFGPGTRLLVL.

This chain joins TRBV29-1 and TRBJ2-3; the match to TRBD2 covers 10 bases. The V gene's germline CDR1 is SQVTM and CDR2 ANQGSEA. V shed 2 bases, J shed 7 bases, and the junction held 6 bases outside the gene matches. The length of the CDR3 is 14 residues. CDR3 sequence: CSVELAGVIHTQYF. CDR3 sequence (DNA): TGCAGCGTTGAACTAGCGGGAGTTATCCATACGCAGTATTTT.

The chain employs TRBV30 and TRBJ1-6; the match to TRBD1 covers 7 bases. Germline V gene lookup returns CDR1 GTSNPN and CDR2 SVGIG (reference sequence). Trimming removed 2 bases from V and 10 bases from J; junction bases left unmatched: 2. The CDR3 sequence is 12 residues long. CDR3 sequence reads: CAWSRGPSPLHF. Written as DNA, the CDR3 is TGTGCCTGGAGTAGGGGGCCCTCACCCCTCCACTTT.

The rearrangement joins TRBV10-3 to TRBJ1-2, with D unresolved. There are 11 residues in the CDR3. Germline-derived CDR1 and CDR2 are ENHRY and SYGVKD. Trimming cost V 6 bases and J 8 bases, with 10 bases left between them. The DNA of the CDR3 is TGTGCCATCAGGGACTCCAAGGGCTACACCTTC. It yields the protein CAIRDSKGYTF.

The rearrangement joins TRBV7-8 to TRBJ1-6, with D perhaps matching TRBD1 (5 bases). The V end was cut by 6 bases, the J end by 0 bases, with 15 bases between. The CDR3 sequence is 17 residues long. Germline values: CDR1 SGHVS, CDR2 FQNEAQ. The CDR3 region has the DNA TGTGCCAGCAGGCTGACAGTGCTTAGCTCCTATAATTCACCCCTCCACTTT. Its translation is CASRLTVLSSYNSPLHF.

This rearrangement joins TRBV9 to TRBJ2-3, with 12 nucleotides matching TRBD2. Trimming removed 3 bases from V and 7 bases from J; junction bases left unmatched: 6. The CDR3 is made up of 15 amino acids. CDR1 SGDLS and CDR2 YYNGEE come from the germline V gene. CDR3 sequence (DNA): TGTGCCAGCAGCGCGCGACTAGCGGGGGTAAATACGCAGTATTTT. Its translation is CASSARLAGVNTQYF.

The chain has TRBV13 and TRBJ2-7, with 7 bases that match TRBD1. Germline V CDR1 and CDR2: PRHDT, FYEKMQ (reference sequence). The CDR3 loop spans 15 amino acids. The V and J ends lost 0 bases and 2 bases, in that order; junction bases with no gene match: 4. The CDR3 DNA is TGTGCCAGCAGCTTAGGGACAGGGTCGCCCTACGAGCAGTACTTC. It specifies CASSLGTGSPYEQYF.

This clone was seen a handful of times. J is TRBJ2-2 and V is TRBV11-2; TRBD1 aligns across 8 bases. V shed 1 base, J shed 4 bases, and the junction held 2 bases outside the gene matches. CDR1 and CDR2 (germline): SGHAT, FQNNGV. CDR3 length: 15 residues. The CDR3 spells CASSLVTGVTGELFF. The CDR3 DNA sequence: TGTGCCAGCAGCTTAGTGACAGGGGTCACCGGGGAGCTGTTTTTT.

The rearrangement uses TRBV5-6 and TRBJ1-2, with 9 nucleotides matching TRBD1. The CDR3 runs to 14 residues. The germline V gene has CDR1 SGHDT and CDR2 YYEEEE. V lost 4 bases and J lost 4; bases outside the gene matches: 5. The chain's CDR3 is CASSADRGGYGYTF. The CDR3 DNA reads TGTGCCAGCAGCGCGGACAGGGGTGGCTATGGCTACACCTTC. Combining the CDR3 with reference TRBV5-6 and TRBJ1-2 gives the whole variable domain DAGVTQSPTHLIKTRGQQVTLRCSPKSGHDTVSWYQQALGQGPQFIFQYYEEEERQRGNFPDRFSGHQFPNYSSELNVNALLLGDSALYLCASSADRGGYGYTFGSGTRLTVV.

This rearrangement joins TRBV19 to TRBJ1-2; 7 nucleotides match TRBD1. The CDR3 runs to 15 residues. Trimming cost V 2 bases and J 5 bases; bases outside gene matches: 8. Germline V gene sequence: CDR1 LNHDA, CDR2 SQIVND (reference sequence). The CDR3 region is CASSITGTELYGYTF. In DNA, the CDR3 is TGTGCCAGTAGTATAACCGGGACAGAGCTTTATGGCTACACCTTC.

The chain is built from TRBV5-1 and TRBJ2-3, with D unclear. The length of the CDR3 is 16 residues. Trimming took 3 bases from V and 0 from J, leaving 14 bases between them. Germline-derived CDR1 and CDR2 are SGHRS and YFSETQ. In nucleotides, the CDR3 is TGCGCCAGCAGCTCCACGCCTATTTCTAGCACAGATACGCAGTATTTT. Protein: CASSSTPISSTDTQYF.

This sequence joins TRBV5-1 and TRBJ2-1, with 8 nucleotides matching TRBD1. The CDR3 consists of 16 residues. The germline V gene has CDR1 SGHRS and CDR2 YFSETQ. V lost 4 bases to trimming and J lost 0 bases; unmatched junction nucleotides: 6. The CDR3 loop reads CASSPYRGNSYNEQFF. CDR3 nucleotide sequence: TGCGCCAGCAGCCCTTACAGGGGGAACTCCTACAATGAGCAGTTCTTC.

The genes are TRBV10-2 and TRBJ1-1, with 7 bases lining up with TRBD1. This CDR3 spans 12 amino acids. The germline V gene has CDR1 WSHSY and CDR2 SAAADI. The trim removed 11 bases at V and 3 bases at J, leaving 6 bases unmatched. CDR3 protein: CAARTGDTEAFF. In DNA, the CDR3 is TGCGCCGCTCGGACAGGAGACACTGAAGCTTTCTTT.

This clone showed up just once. CDR3 residues: CASTRFGTANTGELFF. In DNA form, the CDR3 reads TGTGCCAGCACCCGCTTCGGGACAGCGAACACCGGGGAGCTGTTTTTT. The chain carries TRBV27 and TRBJ2-2; 7 positions match TRBD1. CDR3 size: 16 residues. Germline values: CDR1 MNHEY, CDR2 SMNVEV (reference sequence). V lost 7 bases, J lost 0 bases, and 8 bases stayed unmatched.

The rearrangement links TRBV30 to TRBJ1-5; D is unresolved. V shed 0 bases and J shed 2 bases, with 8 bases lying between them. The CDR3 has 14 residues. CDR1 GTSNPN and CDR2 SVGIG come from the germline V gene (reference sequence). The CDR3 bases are TGTGCCTGGAGTGTCGGGGTGGGCAATCAGCCCCAGCATTTT. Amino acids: CAWSVGVGNQPQHF. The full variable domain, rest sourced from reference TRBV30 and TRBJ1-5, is SQTIHQWPATLVQPVGSPLSLECTVEGTSNPNLYWYRQAAGRGLQLLFYSVGIGQISSEVPQNLSASRPQDRQFILSSKKLLLSDSGFYLCAWSVGVGNQPQHFGDGTRLSIL.

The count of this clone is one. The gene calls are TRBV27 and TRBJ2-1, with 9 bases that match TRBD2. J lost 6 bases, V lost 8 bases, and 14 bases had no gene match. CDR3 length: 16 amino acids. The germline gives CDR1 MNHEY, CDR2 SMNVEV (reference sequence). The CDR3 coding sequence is TGTGCCAGCCGGCTCTTGGCGGGAGGGAATTTCAATGAGCAGTTCTTC. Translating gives CASRLLAGGNFNEQFF.

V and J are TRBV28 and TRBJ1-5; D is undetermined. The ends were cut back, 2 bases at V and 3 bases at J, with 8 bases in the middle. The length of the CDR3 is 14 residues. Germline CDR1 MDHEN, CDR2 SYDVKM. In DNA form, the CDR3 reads TGTGCCAGCAGTTTAAACAGCTTCAATCAGCCCCAGCATTTT. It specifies CASSLNSFNQPQHF. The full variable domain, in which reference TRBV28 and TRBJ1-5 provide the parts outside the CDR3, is DVKVTQSSRYLVKRTGEKVFLECVQDMDHENMFWYRQDPGLGLRLIYFSYDVKMKEKGDIPEGYSVSREKKERFSLILESASTNQTSMYLCASSLNSFNQPQHFGDGTRLSIL.

The chain's CDR3 is CASSLQGRETQYF. CDR3 DNA sequence: TGCGCCAGCAGCCTACAGGGCCGGGAGACCCAGTACTTC. The genes are TRBV4-1 and TRBJ2-5, with D maybe TRBD1 (6 bases). The CDR3 has 13 amino acids. Between the trimmed V and J ends, which lost 4 bases and 5 bases, there was a span of 11 bases. Germline CDR1 reads MGHRA; CDR2 reads YSYEKL.

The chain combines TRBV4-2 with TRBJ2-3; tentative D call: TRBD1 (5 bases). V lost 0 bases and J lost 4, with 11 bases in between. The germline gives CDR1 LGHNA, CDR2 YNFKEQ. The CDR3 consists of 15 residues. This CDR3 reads CASSQEGRDADTQYF. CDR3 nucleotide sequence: TGTGCCAGCAGCCAAGAGGGCAGGGATGCAGATACGCAGTATTTT.

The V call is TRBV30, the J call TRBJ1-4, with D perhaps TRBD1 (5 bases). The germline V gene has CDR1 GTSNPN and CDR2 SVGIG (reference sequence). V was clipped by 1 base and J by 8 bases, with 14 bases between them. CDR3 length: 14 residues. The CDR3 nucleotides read TGTGCCTGGAGTGGGGAGGGGCTAGGCGAAAAACTGTTTTTT. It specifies CAWSGEGLGEKLFF.

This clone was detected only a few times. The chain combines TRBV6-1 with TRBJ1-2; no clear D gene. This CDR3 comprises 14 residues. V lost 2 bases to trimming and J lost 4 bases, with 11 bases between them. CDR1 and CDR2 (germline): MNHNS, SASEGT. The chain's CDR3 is CASSEYRFPYGYTF. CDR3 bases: TGTGCCAGCAGTGAATATCGGTTCCCCTATGGCTACACCTTC.

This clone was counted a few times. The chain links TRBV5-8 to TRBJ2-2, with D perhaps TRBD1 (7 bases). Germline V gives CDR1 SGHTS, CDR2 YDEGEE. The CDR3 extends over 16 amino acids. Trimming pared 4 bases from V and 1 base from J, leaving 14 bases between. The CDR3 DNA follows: TGTGCCAGCAGCCCAGGGGGGCGCTTGAACACCGGGGAGCTGTTTTTT. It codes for CASSPGGRLNTGELFF.

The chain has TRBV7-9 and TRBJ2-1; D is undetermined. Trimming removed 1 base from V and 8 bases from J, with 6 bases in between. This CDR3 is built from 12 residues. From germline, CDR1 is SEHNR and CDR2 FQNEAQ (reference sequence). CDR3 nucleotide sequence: TGTGCCAGCAGCTTAGGTTTCTATGAGCAGTTCTTC. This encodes CASSLGFYEQFF.

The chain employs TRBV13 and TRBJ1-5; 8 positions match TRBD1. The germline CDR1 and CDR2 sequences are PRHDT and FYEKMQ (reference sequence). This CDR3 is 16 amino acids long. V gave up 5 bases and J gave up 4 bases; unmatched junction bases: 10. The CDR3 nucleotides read TGTGCCAGCAGCCCCTCAGGACAGGGAAGAAATCAGCCCCAGCATTTT. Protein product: CASSPSGQGRNQPQHF.

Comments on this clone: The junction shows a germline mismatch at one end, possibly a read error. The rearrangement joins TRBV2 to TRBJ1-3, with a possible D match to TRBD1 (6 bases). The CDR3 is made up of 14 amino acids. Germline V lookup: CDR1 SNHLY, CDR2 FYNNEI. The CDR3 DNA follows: TGTGCCAGCACCCTGGGGGGGGCTGGGAACACCATATATTTT. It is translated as CASTLGGAGNTIYF.